Only a few counts were recorded for the clone carrying this T cell receptor (beta chain). This sample was taken from a study of T cells after yellow fever vaccination. A single record per CDR3 protein comes from TCRdb applying MiXCR to the 5' RACE reads. The sample comprises a few hundred thousand distinct CDR3 sequences, 6.8% of which are singletons, and 15% to 20% rests with the top ten. The CDR3 length is 15 residues. Germline-derived CDR1 and CDR2 are SGHNT and YYREEE (reference sequence). V was shortened by 4 bases and J by 2 bases, with 13 bases between the two germline ends. This chain links TRBV5-4 with TRBJ2-4; no definite D call. This sequence was found in a man aged 18-30 years who received the YFV17D yellow fever vaccine. The sequencing used PBMCs, collected about 49 days after the first yellow fever vaccination. CDR3 in amino acids: CASSVSTRTKNIQYF. The DNA for the CDR3 is TGTGCCAGCAGCGTATCGACACGGACCAAAAACATTCAGTACTTC.